Listed here are 10 T cell receptor beta chains from one sample, sequenced in a study of cytotoxic CD8 clonotypes in ibrutinib-treated CLL. Sequenced by immunoSEQ multiplex PCR; TCRdb stores in-frame clones only, minus some. The table records more than 70,000 clones, around 79% of them present only once. Specimen: PBMCs, collected after 12 months of ibrutinib treatment. These TCRs come from a human donor with chronic lymphocytic leukemia.

As DNA, the CDR3 is TGTGCCAGCAGCGGGGGGGCCTGGGATGGCTACACCTTC. Its protein product is CASSGGAWDGYTF. The V gene is TRBV6-1, the J gene TRBJ1-2, with a weak D call TRBD1 (6 bases). The CDR3 length is 13 residues. Between the trimmed V and J ends, which lost 6 bases and 6 bases, there was a span of 14 bases. Germline V gives CDR1 MNHNS, CDR2 SASEGT.

This clone showed up just a few times. The J gene is TRBJ2-1, the V gene TRBV5-5; 9 nucleotides match TRBD1. CDR3 length: 15 residues. V lost 4 bases to trimming and J lost 3 bases; unmatched junction nucleotides: 5. The germline V gene has CDR1 SGHKS and CDR2 YYEKEE (reference sequence). The CDR3 loop is CASSPDRGSYNEQFF. The CDR3 nucleotides are TGTGCCAGCAGCCCAGACAGGGGGAGCTACAATGAGCAGTTCTTC.

V gene TRBV19 combines with J gene TRBJ2-2; TRBD1 matches 9 bases. Germline V CDR1 and CDR2: LNHDA, SQIVND (reference sequence). The CDR3 is 14 amino acids. Trimming took 9 bases from V and 8 from J; bases not matched to a gene: 10. Here the CDR3 reads CASRKQGAGGELFF. In nucleotides, the CDR3 is TGTGCCAGCAGGAAACAGGGGGCGGGTGGGGAGCTGTTTTTT.

Comments on this clone: This may arise from a read error, as a much more abundant clone is one base away. The chain carries TRBV6-4 and TRBJ2-3; the match to TRBD2 covers 10 bases. V lost 2 bases and J lost 4; bases outside the gene matches: 6. The CDR3 totals 16 residues. CDR1 is MRHNA, CDR2 SNTAGT, per germline. CDR3 region: CASSDQASGSPDTQYF. For the CDR3, the DNA is TGTGCCAGCAGTGACCAGGCTAGCGGGAGCCCAGATACGCAGTATTTT.

This chain links TRBV5-1 with TRBJ1-5; D unresolved. The ends were cut back, 4 bases at V and 4 bases at J, with 9 bases in the middle. The CDR3 has 13 residues. Germline V gene data show CDR1 as SGHRS and CDR2 as YFSETQ. CDR3 DNA sequence: TGCGCCAGCAGCCCCGGTGGGAATCAGCCCCAGCATTTT. The encoded protein is CASSPGGNQPQHF. Full variable domain (rest looked up from reference TRBV5-1 and TRBJ1-5): KAGVTQTPRYLIKTRGQQVTLSCSPISGHRSVSWYQQTPGQGLQFLFEYFSETQRNKGNFPGRFSGRQFSNSRSEMNVSTLELGDSALYLCASSPGGNQPQHFGDGTRLSIL.

The chain is built from TRBV7-2 and TRBJ1-1; TRBD1 is a possible D gene (6 bases). Germline V lookup: CDR1 SGHTA, CDR2 FQGNSA. The CDR3 has 14 amino acids. V dropped 5 bases and J dropped 0 bases, with 10 bases sitting between them. CDR3 DNA: TGTGCCAGCAGCCGATCAGGGGTGAACACTGAAGCTTTCTTT. Protein sequence: CASSRSGVNTEAFF.

The chain couples TRBV19 to TRBJ2-3, with a tentative D call TRBD2 (5 bases). V shed 5 bases and J shed 6 bases, with 12 bases lying between them. This CDR3 has 13 residues. The germline V gene has CDR1 LNHDA and CDR2 SQIVND (reference sequence). The DNA for the CDR3 is TGTGCCAGTAGTCTCCCGGGGTGGGATACGCAGTATTTT. Its translation is CASSLPGWDTQYF.

The chain links TRBV7-9 to TRBJ1-2; D gene unclear. Germline V gives CDR1 SEHNR, CDR2 FQNEAQ (reference sequence). Trimming took 3 bases from V and 3 from J, leaving 5 bases between them. The CDR3 is made up of 12 amino acids. The CDR3 DNA follows: TGTGCCAGCAGCTTTCGGGACTATGGCTACACCTTC. The encoded protein is CASSFRDYGYTF.

The V call is TRBV28, the J call TRBJ2-4; possibly TRBD2 for D (6 bases). Per germline, CDR1 MDHEN and CDR2 SYDVKM. CDR3 size: 15 residues. Trimming removed 6 bases from V and 8 bases from J, with 20 bases in between. The CDR3 region has the DNA TGTGCCAGCAGGCCCGGGACTGCCGGAGGGGACATTCAGTACTTC. Translation: CASRPGTAGGDIQYF.

The genes are TRBV21-1 and TRBJ1-4; the listed D gene, TRBD1, was not tested against the DNA. TRBV21-1 is marked as a pseudogene. The CDR3 runs to 17 residues. The CDR3 sequence is CASSTRQGHVANEKLFF. CDR3 bases: TGTGCCAGCAGCACCCGACAGGGGCACGTGGCTAATGAAAAACTGTTTTTT.